The 8 T cell receptor beta chains reported below all come from one sample, sequenced in a study of tumor and adjacent non-tumor tissue in lung cancer. This sample's RNA came from whole unsorted tissue. The library came from three nested PCR rounds adapted from ARM-PCR protocols. A single record per CDR3 protein comes from TCRdb applying MiXCR to the multiplex PCR reads. The profile shows some 93,000 distinct CDR3 sequences, 67% of them singletons. Sequencing used lung tumor tissue. The receptor set was obtained from a man in his 60s with non-small cell lung cancer.

Of note for this clonotype: A much larger clone sits a single nucleotide away, making a read error possible. A read error is likely, as this CDR3 ends without the conserved phenylalanine or tryptophan. CDR3: CAWVTGQMNTEAFI. CDR3 sequence (DNA): TGTGCCTGGGTTACGGGACAGATGAACACTGAAGCTTTCATT. J is TRBJ1-1 and V is TRBV30; 7 bases agree with TRBD1. The ends lost 5 bases at V and 0 bases at J; junction bases unmatched: 6. CDR1 is GTSNPN and CDR2 is SVGIG in the germline V gene (reference sequence). The CDR3 length is 14 residues.

Many counts were recorded for this clonotype. The V and J genes are TRBV5-1 and TRBJ2-7; the D gene is possibly TRBD2 (5 bases). CDR1 is SGHRS, CDR2 YFSETQ, per germline. V shed 2 bases and J shed 3 bases, with 15 bases lying between them. There are 15 residues in the CDR3. The CDR3 nucleotides read TGCGCCAGCAGCTTCCTACCGGGGAAGAACTACGAGCAGTACTTC. Its translation: CASSFLPGKNYEQYF. The whole variable domain, filled in from reference TRBV5-1 and TRBJ2-7, reads KAGVTQTPRYLIKTRGQQVTLSCSPISGHRSVSWYQQTPGQGLQFLFEYFSETQRNKGNFPGRFSGRQFSNSRSEMNVSTLELGDSALYLCASSFLPGKNYEQYFGPGTRLTVT.

This clonotype was detected a few times. The chain uses TRBV12-3 or TRBV12-4 and TRBJ1-3; the D is unclear. This CDR3 has 12 amino acids. Trimming took off 9 bases at V and 3 bases at J, with 9 bases between the two ends. The CDR3, as DNA: TGTGCCAGTATCGTACGTGGAAACACCATATATTTT. It is translated as CASIVRGNTIYF.

Comments on this clonotype: The CDR3 ends on some other residue instead of the conserved phenylalanine or tryptophan, so this is likely a read error. The DNA is omitted, as the CDR3 cannot be located on it reliably, and the CDR3 follows TCRdb's listing. The CDR3 loop is CASSLRTSGYNERFI. The chain couples TRBV11-2 to TRBJ2-1; the D call in the table, TRBD2, was not verified against the DNA. Germline CDR1 is SGHAT and CDR2 is FQNNGV. The CDR3 is 15 residues long, counting both termini.

On this clonotype itself: This CDR3 fails to terminate in the conserved phenylalanine or tryptophan, so it likely reflects a read error. The limits of the CDR3 on the DNA are not certain, so only TCRdb's listed CDR3 is given. V usage is TRBV11-2 and J usage is TRBJ1-1; TRBD1 was called by the table and not checked on the DNA. Germline-derived CDR1 and CDR2 are SGHAT and FQNNGV. 16 amino acids form the CDR3, both terminal residues included. The CDR3 here is CASSFYRARVSTEVFI.

Note on this clonotype: A read error may explain this, as a much larger clone is one base away. The V gene is TRBV6-5, the J gene TRBJ1-1; D is unresolved. Germline assignment: CDR1 MNHEY and CDR2 SVGAGI. The CDR3 runs 14 residues. The V gene lost 0 bases and the J gene lost 1 base, with 6 bases spanning the gap. This CDR3 is CASSYSTQNTEAFF. CDR3 in DNA: TGTGCCAGCAGTTACTCGACACAGAACACTGAAGCTTTCTTT.

In its sample, this clonotype was seen many times. The J gene is TRBJ2-1, the V gene TRBV10-3, with 8 bases identical to TRBD1. Trimming at V came to 3 bases and at J to 8 bases, leaving 3 bases not matched to a gene. The CDR3 loop spans 13 amino acids. Germline V gives CDR1 ENHRY, CDR2 SYGVKD. The CDR3 loop is CAISEGQGDEQFF. CDR3 DNA: TGTGCCATCAGTGAAGGACAGGGAGATGAGCAGTTCTTC.

This clonotype was detected ten times or more. The DNA of the CDR3 is TGTGCCAGCCGACAGTCCTACGAGCAGTACTTC. Its translation is CASRQSYEQYF. The chain carries TRBV6-1 and TRBJ2-7; TRBD1 might be the D (5 bases). CDR3 size: 11 residues. V lost 8 bases, J lost 1 base, and 6 bases lay in between. Germline V gives CDR1 MNHNS, CDR2 SASEGT.